This T cell receptor (beta chain) was recorded in a study of type 1 regulatory T cells. The overall study: T-allo10 is an in vitro-generated, Tr1-enriched CD4 T cell product specific for alloantigen.

A remark on this clonotype: Its target is not known. A much larger clone differs from this one at a single base, so this may be a read error.

Via MiXCR, TCRdb re-called the reads, giving one row per CDR3 protein. The sample records about 14,000 distinct CDR3 sequences, roughly an eighth being singletons. Germline CDR1 is SSHAT and CDR2 is FNYEAQ (reference sequence). The CDR3 contains 14 residues. The TCR was taken from a human donor in good health. The chain recombines TRBV7-7 with TRBJ2-5, with TRBD1 matching over 8 bases. Sequencing input: cultured T cells, either the whole culture or a sorted T cell fraction (not recorded which). CDR3 amino acids: CASSPDRGQKTQYF. The CDR3 DNA reads TGTGCTAGCAGCCCAGACAGGGGCCAAAAGACCCAGTACTTC.